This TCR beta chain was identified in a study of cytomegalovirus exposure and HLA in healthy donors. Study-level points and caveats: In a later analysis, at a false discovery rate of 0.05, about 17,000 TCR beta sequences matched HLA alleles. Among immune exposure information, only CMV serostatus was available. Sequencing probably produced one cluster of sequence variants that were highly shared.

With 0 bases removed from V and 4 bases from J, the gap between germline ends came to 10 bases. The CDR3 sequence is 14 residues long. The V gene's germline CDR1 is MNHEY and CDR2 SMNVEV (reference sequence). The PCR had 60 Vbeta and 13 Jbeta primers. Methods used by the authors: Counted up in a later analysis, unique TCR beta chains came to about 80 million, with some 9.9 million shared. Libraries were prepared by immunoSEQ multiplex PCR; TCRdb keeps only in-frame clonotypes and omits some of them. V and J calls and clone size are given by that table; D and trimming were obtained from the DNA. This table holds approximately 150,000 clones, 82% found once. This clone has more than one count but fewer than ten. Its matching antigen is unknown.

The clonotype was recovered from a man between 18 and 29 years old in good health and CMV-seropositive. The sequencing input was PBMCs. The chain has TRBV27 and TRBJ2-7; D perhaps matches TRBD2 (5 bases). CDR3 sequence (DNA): TGTGCCAGCAGTTTATCCAAGAGGAGGTACGAGCAGTACTTC. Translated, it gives CASSLSKRRYEQYF.